This TCR beta chain was recovered during a study of cytomegalovirus exposure and HLA in healthy donors. PCR employed 60 Vbeta and 13 Jbeta primers. Assay: immunoSEQ multiplex PCR; the TCRdb copy retains only in-frame clones and omits some. The sample records 100,000 to 150,000 clones, around 10% being singletons. The sample comprised PBMCs. The TCR was taken from a woman aged 40 to 50 in good health and CMV-seropositive.

The CDR3 here is CASSTGLAGGPEQYF. The CDR3 DNA follows: TGTGCCAGCAGCACAGGACTAGCGGGGGGGCCCGAGCAGTACTTC. This chain connects TRBV5-4 to TRBJ2-7; 15 bases are shared with TRBD2. CDR1 and CDR2 (germline): SGHNT, YYREEE (reference sequence). Unmatched junction bases numbered 5, after V lost 4 bases and J lost 6 bases. This CDR3 contains 15 residues.